The 31 T cell receptor beta chains reported below all come from one sample, sequenced in a study of cytomegalovirus exposure and HLA in healthy donors. Use of 60 Vbeta and 13 Jbeta primers characterized the PCR. Using immunoSEQ multiplex PCR, the repertoire was profiled, and TCRdb retains in-frame clones only, with some absent. This table has roughly 110,000 clones, over 60% appearing once. Sequencing used PBMCs. All receptors derive from a male donor in good health and CMV-seronegative.

This rearrangement joins TRBV4-1 to TRBJ1-1; no firm D call. CDR3 length: 15 amino acids. V was cut by 0 bases and J by 6 bases, with 14 bases left in between. Germline V gives CDR1 MGHRA, CDR2 YSYEKL. CDR3 sequence (DNA): TGCGCCAGCAGCCAAGAAAGAGGGCCGCCGGCTGAAGCTTTCTTT. Its protein is CASSQERGPPAEAFF.

With respect to this clone: One end of the junction does not line up with germline, which may come from a read error. The chain uses TRBV30 and TRBJ2-2; 11 bases align to TRBD2. This CDR3 is built from 16 residues. The germline CDR1 and CDR2 sequences are GTSNPN and SVGIG (reference sequence). CDR3 region: CAWSTSGRLPTGGLFF. The CDR3 nucleotides are TGTGCCTGGAGTACTAGCGGGAGACTCCCCACCGGGGGGCTGTTTTTT.

The chain links TRBV5-1 to TRBJ1-1; D is unclear. CDR1 is SGHRS, CDR2 YFSETQ, per germline. The V and J ends lost 2 bases and 0 bases respectively, with 11 bases between them. The CDR3 has 15 amino acids. CDR3 coding DNA: TGCGCCAGCAGCTTAGTGGCGGGGTTGAACACTGAAGCTTTCTTT. It specifies CASSLVAGLNTEAFF.

This clone was counted between two and nine times. This chain joins TRBV6-1 and TRBJ1-1, with D maybe TRBD1 (6 bases). The V gene's germline CDR1 is MNHNS and CDR2 SASEGT. V lost 7 bases to trimming and J lost 5 bases, with 14 bases between them. CDR3 length: 13 amino acids. The CDR3 sequence is CASNNGGRTEAFF. The CDR3 bases are TGTGCCAGCAACAACGGGGGGCGTACTGAAGCTTTCTTT.

This sequence joins TRBV5-6 and TRBJ1-1; D unclear. This CDR3 comprises 12 residues. Germline loops: CDR1 SGHDT, CDR2 YYEEEE. The germline V and J ends were trimmed by 7 bases and 3 bases, with 10 bases remaining between them. CDR3 residues: CASQFKYTEAFF. The DNA of the CDR3 is TGTGCCAGCCAGTTTAAATACACTGAAGCTTTCTTT.

This clone showed up just a few times. The chain links TRBV5-5 to TRBJ1-1; D ambiguous. V shed 2 bases and J shed 2 bases, with 13 bases lying between them. The CDR3 totals 15 residues. Germline V gene sequence: CDR1 SGHKS, CDR2 YYEKEE (reference sequence). The CDR3 here is CASSFTSSANTEAFF. The CDR3 DNA sequence: TGTGCCAGCAGCTTTACGAGCAGCGCCAACACTGAAGCTTTCTTT.

The rearrangement uses TRBV7-9 and TRBJ2-7, with TRBD2 matching 7 bases. The trim removed 3 bases at V and 2 bases at J, leaving 10 bases unmatched. The CDR3 runs to 16 residues. CDR1 is SEHNR and CDR2 is FQNEAQ in the germline V gene (reference sequence). This CDR3 reads CASSFWGRAGAYEQYF. The CDR3 DNA sequence: TGTGCCAGCAGCTTTTGGGGGAGGGCGGGCGCCTACGAGCAGTACTTC.

The chain links TRBV4-1 to TRBJ2-7; D may be TRBD2 (5 bases). The V gene lost 1 base and the J gene lost 3 bases, with 13 bases spanning the gap. CDR1 and CDR2 (germline): MGHRA, YSYEKL. The length of the CDR3 is 15 residues. CDR3 sequence reads: CASSQARGSFYEQYF. CDR3 nucleotide sequence: TGCGCCAGCAGCCAAGCCAGAGGGAGCTTCTACGAGCAGTACTTC.

The chain is built from TRBV5-1 and TRBJ2-5, with 12 positions matching TRBD2. Germline V gene lookup returns CDR1 SGHRS and CDR2 YFSETQ. V shed 0 bases and J 5 bases; nucleotides not matched to a gene: 2. This CDR3 contains 15 residues. CDR3 sequence (DNA): TGCGCCAGCAGCTTGGGGACTAGCGGGAAGGAGACCCAGTACTTC. It is translated as CASSLGTSGKETQYF.

This clone was detected only once. The CDR3 DNA reads as TGTGCCAGCTCACCGGGGTTGCCCGGGAGACCCAACACCGGGGAGCTGTTTTTT. Its translation: CASSPGLPGRPNTGELFF. V gene TRBV18 combines with J gene TRBJ2-2, with D maybe TRBD2 (6 bases). The CDR3 covers 18 residues. Trimming removed 3 bases from V and 2 bases from J, with 19 bases in between. Germline CDR1 reads KGHSH; CDR2 reads LQKENI.

The chain uses TRBV5-1 and TRBJ2-2; 7 nucleotides line up with TRBD2. Trimming cost V 0 bases and J 2 bases; bases outside gene matches: 4. The CDR3 runs to 16 residues. Per germline, CDR1 SGHRS and CDR2 YFSETQ. Written as DNA, the CDR3 is TGCGCCAGCAGCTTGGATCCGGGAGGAAACACCGGGGAGCTGTTTTTT. Residues: CASSLDPGGNTGELFF.

The V call is TRBV30, the J call TRBJ1-5; D is possibly TRBD1 (6 bases). V lost 2 bases and J 5 bases, leaving 10 bases between the germline ends. Germline CDR1 GTSNPN, CDR2 SVGIG (reference sequence). The length of the CDR3 is 13 residues. The CDR3 DNA follows: TGTGCCTGGAGTACGGGGGGCGATCAGCCCCAGCATTTT. Its protein product is CAWSTGGDQPQHF.

The V call is TRBV29-1, the J call TRBJ1-2; no firm D call. The V end lost 3 bases, the J end lost 0 bases, and 8 bases lay between the germline ends. The CDR3 is 13 amino acids. Germline lookup yields CDR1 SQVTM and CDR2 ANQGSEA. The CDR3 sequence is CSVEPDANYGYTF. In DNA form, the CDR3 reads TGCAGCGTTGAGCCAGATGCTAACTATGGCTACACCTTC. The variable domain in full, with the rest retrieved from reference TRBV29-1 and TRBJ1-2, is SAVISQKPSRDICQRGTSLTIQCQVDSQVTMMFWYRQQPGQSLTLIATANQGSEATYESGFVIDKFPISRPNLTFSTLTVSNMSPEDSSIYLCSVEPDANYGYTFGSGTRLTVV.

The V gene is TRBV7-2, the J gene TRBJ2-5; no clear D. The length of the CDR3 is 13 residues. With 8 bases removed from V and 7 bases from J, the gap between germline ends came to 17 bases. The germline gives CDR1 SGHTA, CDR2 FQGNSA. Written as DNA, the CDR3 is TGTGCCAGCCGAGCCCCCCCTTCGGGGACCCAGTACTTC. This codes for CASRAPPSGTQYF.

V and J are TRBV28 and TRBJ1-2, with 7 bases matching TRBD1. The CDR3 loop spans 13 amino acids. With V trimmed by 6 bases and J by 2 bases, 3 bases remained unmatched. CDR1 MDHEN and CDR2 SYDVKM come from the germline V gene. This chain's CDR3 is CASSSGQNYGYTF. CDR3 DNA sequence: TGTGCCAGCAGCTCGGGACAGAACTATGGCTACACCTTC.

This CDR3 is CAWRSGGSQETQYF. DNA of the CDR3: TGTGCCTGGAGGTCAGGCGGGAGCCAAGAGACCCAGTACTTC. The genes are TRBV30 and TRBJ2-5, with 7 positions matching TRBD2. The length of the CDR3 is 14 residues. The germline CDR1 and CDR2 sequences are GTSNPN and SVGIG (reference sequence). J was trimmed by 1 base and V by 3 bases; bases with no gene match: 5.

The chain links TRBV5-5 to TRBJ1-2; possible D gene TRBD1, 5 bases. CDR1 is SGHKS and CDR2 is YYEKEE in the germline V gene (reference sequence). The V and J ends lost 1 base and 5 bases respectively, with 15 bases between them. The CDR3 is made up of 15 amino acids. Here the CDR3 reads CASSLKAQSGYGYTF. For the CDR3, the DNA is TGTGCCAGCAGCTTGAAGGCGCAGTCAGGGTATGGCTACACCTTC.

The V call is TRBV18, the J call TRBJ2-7; a weak D match, TRBD2 (6 bases). The CDR3 runs to 14 residues. The germline V and J ends were trimmed by 3 bases and 2 bases, with 11 bases remaining between them. Germline V gene data show CDR1 as KGHSH and CDR2 as LQKENI. CDR3 DNA sequence: TGTGCCAGCTCACCGGAGCGGGCCACCTACGAGCAGTACTTC. This translates into CASSPERATYEQYF. Variable domain in full (rest from reference TRBV18 and TRBJ2-7): NAGVMQNPRHLVRRRGQEARLRCSPMKGHSHVYWYRQLPEEGLKFMVYLQKENIIDESGMPKERFSAEFPKEGPSILRIQQVVRGDSAAYFCASSPERATYEQYFGPGTRLTVT.

This chain uses TRBV6-5 with TRBJ2-3; 8 nucleotides match TRBD2. CDR1 and CDR2 (germline): MNHEY, SVGAGI. Trimming cost V 7 bases and J 3 bases; bases outside gene matches: 3. The CDR3 is made up of 13 amino acids. The CDR3 reads CASKREGTDTQYF. The CDR3 DNA follows: TGTGCCAGCAAACGGGAGGGAACAGATACGCAGTATTTT.

The chain carries TRBV7-9 and TRBJ1-1; D possibly corresponds to TRBD1 (6 bases). CDR3 length: 14 residues. Trimming left V 4 bases short and J 4 bases short, with 13 bases between. The germline V gene encodes CDR1 SEHNR and CDR2 FQNEAQ (reference sequence). CDR3 in amino acids: CASSSRTASTEAFF. The CDR3 coding sequence is TGTGCCAGCAGCTCTAGGACAGCCTCCACTGAAGCTTTCTTT. The full variable domain, with the rest looked up from reference TRBV7-9 and TRBJ1-1, is DTGVSQNPRHKITKRGQNVTFRCDPISEHNRLYWYRQTLGQGPEFLTYFQNEAQLEKSRLLSDRFSAERPKGSFSTLEIQRTEQGDSAMYLCASSSRTASTEAFFGQGTRLTVV.

This rearrangement joins TRBV5-1 to TRBJ2-5, with TRBD1 matching 7 bases. The CDR3 sequence is 16 residues long. Germline V lookup: CDR1 SGHRS, CDR2 YFSETQ. The V segment lost 4 bases and the J segment 5 bases; nucleotides outside the gene matches: 14. CDR3 loop: CASSLFAQGSRETQYF. Here the CDR3 DNA reads TGCGCCAGCAGCCTCTTTGCACAGGGGAGTCGCGAGACCCAGTACTTC. Combining the CDR3 with reference TRBV5-1 and TRBJ2-5 gives the whole variable domain KAGVTQTPRYLIKTRGQQVTLSCSPISGHRSVSWYQQTPGQGLQFLFEYFSETQRNKGNFPGRFSGRQFSNSRSEMNVSTLELGDSALYLCASSLFAQGSRETQYFGPGTRLLVL.

The chain uses TRBV28 and TRBJ1-2; no definite D call. V was cut by 5 bases and J by 8 bases, with 12 bases left in between. The length of the CDR3 is 12 residues. Germline CDR1 MDHEN, CDR2 SYDVKM. CDR3 sequence: CASSLLRVGYTF. DNA for the CDR3: TGTGCCAGCAGTCTCCTGAGGGTCGGCTACACCTTC.

This clone occurred once. This chain links TRBV10-1 with TRBJ1-4, with a weak D call TRBD1 (6 bases). The CDR3 is made up of 14 amino acids. V gave up 3 bases and J gave up 8 bases, with 13 bases separating them. Germline V lookup: CDR1 WNHNN, CDR2 SYGVQD (reference sequence). In nucleotides, the CDR3 is TGCGCCAGCAGTGATGGACAGCCCCCCGAAAAACTGTTTTTT. Translating gives CASSDGQPPEKLFF.

The chain uses TRBV7-2 and TRBJ1-5, with D perhaps TRBD1 (5 bases). Looked up from germline, CDR1 is SGHTA and CDR2 is FQGNSA. The germline V and J ends were trimmed by 0 bases and 0 bases, with 12 bases remaining between them. This CDR3 has 17 amino acids. The CDR3 region is CASSLAVRDYSNQPQHF. CDR3 coding DNA: TGTGCCAGCAGCTTAGCGGTCAGGGATTATAGCAATCAGCCCCAGCATTTT.

This clone was picked up a small number of times. The rearrangement joins TRBV6-6 to TRBJ1-2; D is unclear. Trimming took 6 bases from V and 0 from J, leaving 14 bases between them. Germline CDR1 and CDR2: MNHNY and SVGAGI (reference sequence). The CDR3 is made up of 15 amino acids. This chain's CDR3 is CASRTDLNPNYGYTF. The CDR3 DNA reads TGTGCCAGCAGAACAGATCTAAACCCTAACTATGGCTACACCTTC.

This clone was detected only a few times. V gene TRBV25-1 combines with J gene TRBJ2-7; no clear D gene. Trimming stripped 4 bases from V and 5 bases from J, with 18 bases between. The CDR3 has 15 residues. Per the germline V gene, CDR1 is MGHDK and CDR2 is SYGVNS. The CDR3: CASSGAGGPLDEQYF. CDR3 DNA: TGTGCCAGCAGTGGGGCAGGTGGGCCCCTGGACGAGCAGTACTTC.

The chain joins TRBV2 to TRBJ2-5, with a weak D call TRBD2 (6 bases). This CDR3 region has 12 residues. CDR1 and CDR2 from the germline V gene are SNHLY and FYNNEI. Trimming removed 6 bases from V and 4 bases from J, with 9 bases in between. The CDR3 sequence is CASRLAGETQYF. The CDR3 region has the DNA TGTGCCAGCAGACTAGCAGGAGAGACCCAGTACTTC.

V and J are TRBV25-1 and TRBJ2-4, with TRBD1 identical over 11 bases. The germline V gene has CDR1 MGHDK and CDR2 SYGVNS. This CDR3 has 17 amino acids. J lost 0 bases, V lost 2 bases, and 3 bases had no gene match. The DNA for the CDR3 is TGTGCCAGCAGTGAACTGGACAGGGGGCTAGCCAAAAACATTCAGTACTTC. Amino acids: CASSELDRGLAKNIQYF.

V gene TRBV6-5 combines with J gene TRBJ2-7, with 9 bases identical to TRBD2. Germline values: CDR1 MNHEY, CDR2 SVGAGI. The CDR3 length is 14 residues. Trimming removed 10 bases from V and 3 bases from J; junction bases left unmatched: 10. This chain's CDR3 is CATIPSSGNYEQYF. The CDR3, as DNA: TGTGCCACCATACCGTCTAGCGGGAACTACGAGCAGTACTTC.

A few counts support this clone. The rearrangement links TRBV2 to TRBJ1-1; D ambiguous. V was pared by 4 bases and J by 4 bases, with 13 bases between. CDR1 is SNHLY, CDR2 FYNNEI, per germline. CDR3 size: 14 residues. CDR3 protein: CASSVGELSTEAFF. In nucleotides, the CDR3 is TGTGCCAGCAGTGTGGGCGAGCTCAGCACTGAAGCTTTCTTT.

This chain links TRBV7-3 with TRBJ1-2; D is possibly TRBD1 (5 bases). The CDR3 sequence is 13 residues long. Germline CDR1 is SGHTA and CDR2 is FQGTGA. Trimming left V 2 bases short and J 7 bases short, with 11 bases between. CDR3 protein: CASSLVVQGGYTF. The CDR3 DNA reads TGTGCCAGCAGCTTAGTTGTTCAGGGTGGCTACACCTTC.